This TCR beta chain was documented in a study of immunodeficiency (dated by TCRdb to between 2018 and 2020). At the level of the whole study: Repertoire analysis was done to look for VDJ recombination defects and oligoclonality. Broader findings and caveats from the paper: Severe oligoclonality, judged by top-100 and total clonotype frequencies, was seen in patient CD8+ but not CD4+ T cells. V-J pairing and productive entropy in CD4+ T cells appeared similar in patients and controls. Entropy comparisons showed n=3 (open circles) for patients versus healthy controls; a thymic development effect was only suggested as possible.

Before TCR sequencing, CD3+CD4+ T cells were sorted from fresh PBMCs. Worth noting for this clone: Its antigen is currently not known. Qualities for individual bases were not recorded, and no much larger clone is one base off.

After extraction using the QIAamp DNA Blood Mini Kit, genomic DNA was sent off for immunoSEQ repertoire analysis. Using a standard quantity of genomic DNA template, multiplex PCR was run to amplify the CDR3 regions. The PCR products underwent sequencing on an Illumina platform. The original pipeline was this. Alignment of sequences to a reference was performed, and V, D and J gene definitions were taken from IMGT. To eliminate PCR and sequencing errors, a nearest-neighbor clustering algorithm combined closely related sequences. V, D and J usage in productive unique and total sequences was analyzed using ImmunoSEQ Analyzer tools and R version 3.6.1. TCRdb stores this immuneACCESS table with in-frame sequences only. Part of the clones is absent; in the studies checked, under half of the shortfall reflects unresolved V genes, and no reason is known for the rest. V and J calls and clone size are copied from that table; D and trimming were computed from the DNA. In all, the sample holds about 840 clones, and more than 85% of those were seen once. In total, the top ten clones hold under 2.5% of the sample.

Reading the germline V gene gives CDR1 LGHNA and CDR2 YNFKEQ. From cysteine to phenylalanine, the CDR3 is 18 amino acids long. Solely the CDR3 DNA is kept, with 54 bases framed from the first base. Trimming removed 0 bases from V and 7 bases from J, leaving 22 bases between the germline ends. The chain employs TRBV4-2 and TRBJ1-5, with the D segment identity uncertain. The clonotype comes from a human donor in good health. Material: CD4+ T cells from blood. The DNA sequence reads TGTGCCAGCAGCCAAGATTTTTGGGGAGTTCAGTTTGGGCAGCCCCAGCATTTT. The encoded protein is CASSQDFWGVQFGQPQHF.